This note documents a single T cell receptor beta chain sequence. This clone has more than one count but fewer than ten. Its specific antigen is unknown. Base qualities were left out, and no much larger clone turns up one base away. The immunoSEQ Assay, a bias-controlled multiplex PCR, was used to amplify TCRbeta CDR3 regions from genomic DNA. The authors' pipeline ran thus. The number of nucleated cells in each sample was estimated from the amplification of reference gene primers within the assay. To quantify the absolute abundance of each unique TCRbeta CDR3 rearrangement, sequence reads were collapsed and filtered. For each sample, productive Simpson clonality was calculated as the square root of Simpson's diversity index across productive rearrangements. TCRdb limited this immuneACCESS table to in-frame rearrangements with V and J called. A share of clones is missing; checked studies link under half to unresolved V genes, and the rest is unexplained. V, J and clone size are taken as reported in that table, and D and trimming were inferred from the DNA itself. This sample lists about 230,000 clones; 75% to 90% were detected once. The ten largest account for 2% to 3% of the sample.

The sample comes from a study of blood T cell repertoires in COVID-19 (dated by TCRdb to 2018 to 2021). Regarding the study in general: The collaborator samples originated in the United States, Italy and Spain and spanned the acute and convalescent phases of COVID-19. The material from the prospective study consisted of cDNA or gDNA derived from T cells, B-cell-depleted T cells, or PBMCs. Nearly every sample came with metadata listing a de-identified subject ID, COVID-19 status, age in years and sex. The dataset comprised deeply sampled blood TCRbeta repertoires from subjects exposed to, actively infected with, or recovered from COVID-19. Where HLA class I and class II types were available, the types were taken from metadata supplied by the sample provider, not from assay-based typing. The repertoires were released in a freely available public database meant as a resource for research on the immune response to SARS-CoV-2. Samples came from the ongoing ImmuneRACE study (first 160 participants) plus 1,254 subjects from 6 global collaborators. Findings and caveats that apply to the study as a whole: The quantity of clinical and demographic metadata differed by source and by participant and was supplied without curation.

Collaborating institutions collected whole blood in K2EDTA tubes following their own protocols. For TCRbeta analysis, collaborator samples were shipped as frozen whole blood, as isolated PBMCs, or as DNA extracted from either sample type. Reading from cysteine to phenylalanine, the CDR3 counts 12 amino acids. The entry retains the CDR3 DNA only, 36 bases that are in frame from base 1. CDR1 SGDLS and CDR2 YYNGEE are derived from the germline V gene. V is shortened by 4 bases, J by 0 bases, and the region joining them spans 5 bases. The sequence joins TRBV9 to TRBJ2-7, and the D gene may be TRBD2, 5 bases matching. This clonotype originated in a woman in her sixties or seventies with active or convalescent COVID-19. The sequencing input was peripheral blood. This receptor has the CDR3 CASSRDSYEQYF. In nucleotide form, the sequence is TGTGCCAGCAGCCGGGACTCCTACGAGCAGTACTTC. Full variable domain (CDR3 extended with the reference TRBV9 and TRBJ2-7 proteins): DSGVTQTPKHLITATGQRVTLRCSPRSGDLSVYWYQQSLDQGLQFLIQYYNGEERAKGNILERFSAQQFPDLHSELNLSSLELGDSALYFCASSRDSYEQYFGPGTRLTVT.